This is a list of T cell receptor beta chains from one sample in a study of blood T cell repertoires in COVID-19. TCRdb keeps only in-frame clones here, not all; method: immunoSEQ multiplex PCR. The sample includes hundreds of thousands of clones, around four fifths of them seen just once. The sequenced sample consisted of peripheral blood. These receptors originate from an elderly woman with active or convalescent COVID-19. The CDR3 runs from the conserved cysteine through the conserved F or W. Fields, in order: J gene, V gene, clone size, D gene, CDR3 protein, CDR3 DNA. A D gene is named only where the DNA matches it firmly. Not all rows give a size; the values are once, few, many and, for expanded clones, a class.

J gene: TRBJ2-1; V gene: TRBV7-8; clone size: once; D gene: TRBD2; CDR3 protein: CASSLEQISGRAYEQFF; CDR3 DNA: TGTGCCAGCAGCTTAGAACAGATTAGCGGGAGGGCCTATGAGCAGTTCTTC
J gene: TRBJ1-2; V gene: TRBV7-8; clone size: NA; D gene: TRBD1; CDR3 protein: CASSSLDRGHFYGYTF; CDR3 DNA: TGTGCCAGCAGCTCCCTAGACAGGGGGCATTTCTATGGCTACACCTTC
J gene: TRBJ2-7; V gene: TRBV6-5; clone size: once; D gene: TRBD1; CDR3 protein: CATTGAGGVYEQYF; CDR3 DNA: TGTGCCACAACCGGGGCAGGGGGCGTCTACGAGCAGTACTTC
J gene: TRBJ2-5; V gene: TRBV10-2; clone size: NA; D gene: TRBD2; CDR3 protein: CASRASGRGQETQYF; CDR3 DNA: TGCGCCAGCAGAGCTAGCGGGAGGGGTCAAGAGACCCAGTACTTC
J gene: TRBJ2-3; V gene: TRBV11-3; clone size: NA; D gene: NA; CDR3 protein: CASSAATEEVDTQYF; CDR3 DNA: TGTGCCAGCAGCGCCGCCACCGAAGAGGTAGATACGCAGTATTTT
J gene: TRBJ2-1; V gene: TRBV18; clone size: NA; D gene: NA; CDR3 protein: CASSPRSSINEQFF; CDR3 DNA: TGTGCCAGCTCACCGCGGTCCTCCATCAATGAGCAGTTCTTC
J gene: TRBJ2-7; V gene: TRBV18; clone size: NA; D gene: NA; CDR3 protein: CASSPGSTPRNEQYF; CDR3 DNA: TGTGCCAGCTCACCAGGTTCGACCCCGCGGAACGAGCAGTACTTC
J gene: TRBJ1-2; V gene: TRBV4-2; clone size: NA; D gene: TRBD1; CDR3 protein: CASSQDTGGRQGKGGYTF; CDR3 DNA: TGTGCCAGCAGCCAAGATACTGGGGGGCGACAGGGGAAGGGCGGCTACACCTTC
J gene: TRBJ1-1; V gene: TRBV5-4; clone size: few; D gene: NA; CDR3 protein: CASSRGTVNTEAFF; CDR3 DNA: TGTGCCAGCAGCCGGGGGACGGTGAACACTGAAGCTTTCTTT
J gene: TRBJ2-1; V gene: TRBV19; clone size: NA; D gene: TRBD2; CDR3 protein: CASSSLAGGKQFF; CDR3 DNA: TGTGCCAGTAGTAGTCTAGCGGGGGGGAAACAGTTCTTC
J gene: TRBJ2-1; V gene: TRBV5-4; clone size: NA; D gene: NA; CDR3 protein: CASSWFGRSSYNEQFF; CDR3 DNA: TGTGCCAGCAGCTGGTTTGGAAGGAGCTCCTACAATGAGCAGTTCTTC
J gene: TRBJ1-5; V gene: TRBV28; clone size: NA; D gene: TRBD1; CDR3 protein: CASREGTGGQPQHF; CDR3 DNA: TGTGCCAGCAGGGAAGGGACAGGGGGACAGCCCCAGCATTTT
J gene: TRBJ2-1; V gene: TRBV27; clone size: NA; D gene: NA; CDR3 protein: CASRSTGGVNEQFF; CDR3 DNA: TGTGCCAGCAGGTCTACGGGCGGGGTAAATGAGCAGTTCTTC
J gene: TRBJ1-5; V gene: TRBV28; clone size: many; D gene: NA; CDR3 protein: CASSPLGSNQPQHF; CDR3 DNA: TGTGCCAGCAGTCCCCTGGGCTCGAATCAGCCCCAGCATTTT
J gene: TRBJ1-1; V gene: TRBV7-2; clone size: NA; D gene: NA; CDR3 protein: CASSFSVNTEAFF; CDR3 DNA: TGTGCCAGCAGCTTTTCCGTGAACACTGAAGCTTTCTTT
J gene: TRBJ1-3; V gene: TRBV5-8; clone size: NA; D gene: TRBD1; CDR3 protein: CASSQTGAGGNTIYF; CDR3 DNA: TGTGCCAGCAGCCAGACAGGGGCCGGTGGAAACACCATATATTTT
J gene: TRBJ2-2; V gene: TRBV6-2/TRBV6-3; clone size: NA; D gene: NA; CDR3 protein: CASSYSSRWNTGELFF; CDR3 DNA: TGTGCCAGCAGTTACTCGAGTCGGTGGAACACCGGGGAGCTGTTTTTT
J gene: TRBJ2-1; V gene: TRBV19; clone size: NA; D gene: TRBD2; CDR3 protein: CASSLSGLAGGHNEQFF; CDR3 DNA: TGTGCCAGTAGTCTCTCCGGGCTAGCGGGGGGCCACAATGAGCAGTTCTTC
J gene: TRBJ2-7; V gene: TRBV6-2/TRBV6-3; clone size: NA; D gene: NA; CDR3 protein: CASSYGPLISYEQYF; CDR3 DNA: TGTGCCAGCAGTTATGGTCCGCTAATTTCCTACGAGCAGTACTTC
J gene: TRBJ2-2; V gene: TRBV7-8; clone size: once; D gene: NA; CDR3 protein: CASSSQVRELFF; CDR3 DNA: TGTGCCAGCAGCTCCCAGGTCCGGGAGCTGTTTTTT
J gene: TRBJ2-1; V gene: TRBV27; clone size: NA; D gene: TRBD2; CDR3 protein: CASSSTGGSYNEQFF; CDR3 DNA: TGTGCCAGCAGTTCAACGGGGGGTTCCTACAATGAGCAGTTCTTC
J gene: TRBJ2-7; V gene: TRBV30; clone size: NA; D gene: NA; CDR3 protein: CAWSSGFDEQYF; CDR3 DNA: TGTGCCTGGAGTTCAGGGTTCGACGAGCAGTACTTC
J gene: TRBJ1-5; V gene: TRBV3-1/TRBV3-2; clone size: once; D gene: NA; CDR3 protein: CASSQQGNQPQHF; CDR3 DNA: TGTGCCAGCAGCCAACAGGGCAATCAGCCCCAGCATTTT
J gene: TRBJ1-5; V gene: TRBV24-1; clone size: NA; D gene: NA; CDR3 protein: CATSVSGMQPQHF; CDR3 DNA: TGTGCCACCAGTGTGTCGGGGATGCAGCCCCAGCATTTT
J gene: TRBJ2-3; V gene: TRBV4-1; clone size: NA; D gene: TRBD2; CDR3 protein: CASSQRLAGGMSTDTQYF; CDR3 DNA: TGCGCCAGCAGCCAAAGACTAGCGGGGGGCATGAGCACAGATACGCAGTATTTT
J gene: TRBJ2-7; V gene: TRBV7-2; clone size: few; D gene: NA; CDR3 protein: CASSWDWGNEQYF; CDR3 DNA: TGTGCCAGCAGTTGGGACTGGGGAAACGAGCAGTACTTC